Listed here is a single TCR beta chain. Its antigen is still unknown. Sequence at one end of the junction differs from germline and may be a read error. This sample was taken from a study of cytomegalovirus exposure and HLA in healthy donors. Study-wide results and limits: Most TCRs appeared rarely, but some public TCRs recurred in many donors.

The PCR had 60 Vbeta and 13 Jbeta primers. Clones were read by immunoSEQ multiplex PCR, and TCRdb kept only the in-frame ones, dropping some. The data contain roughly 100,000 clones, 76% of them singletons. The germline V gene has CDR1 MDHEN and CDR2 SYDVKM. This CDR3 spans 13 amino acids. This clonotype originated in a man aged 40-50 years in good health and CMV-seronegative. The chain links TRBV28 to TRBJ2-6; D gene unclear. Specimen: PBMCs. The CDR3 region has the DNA TGTGCCAGCAGTTTATCAGAGGCCAGCGTCCTGACTTTC. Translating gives CASSLSEASVLTF.